The 7 T cell receptor beta chains reported below all come from one sample, sequenced in a study of blood T cell repertoires in COVID-19. Sequencing was performed with immunoSEQ multiplex PCR; in TCRdb, only in-frame clones are kept and a portion is missing. Among about 140,000 clones, about 87% were seen once, and the ten largest hold 35% to 45%. Sample: peripheral blood. Receptors originate from a human donor in a cohort sampled during active COVID-19.

The sample holds one count of this clone. V usage is TRBV6-5 and J usage is TRBJ2-1, with a possible D match to TRBD2 (6 bases). The germline gives CDR1 MNHEY, CDR2 SVGAGI. Trimming shortened V by 2 bases and J by 0 bases, and 8 bases separated the two germline ends. This CDR3 has 15 amino acids. CDR3 DNA sequence: TGTGCCAGCAGTTACGGGGGGAACTCCTACAATGAGCAGTTCTTC. It yields the protein CASSYGGNSYNEQFF.

This chain uses TRBV25-1 with TRBJ1-1, with 7 positions matching TRBD1. Germline loops: CDR1 MGHDK, CDR2 SYGVNS. The CDR3 extends over 14 amino acids. V lost 4 bases, J lost 0 bases, and 2 bases stayed unmatched. DNA for the CDR3: TGTGCCAGCAGTGTGGGACAGCTGAACACTGAAGCTTTCTTT. Amino acids: CASSVGQLNTEAFF.

The rearrangement joins TRBV10-2 to TRBJ2-5; possible D gene TRBD2, 5 bases. Trimming left V 6 bases short and J 5 bases short, with 13 bases between. Germline lookup yields CDR1 WSHSY and CDR2 SAAADI. The CDR3 has 13 residues. The CDR3 sequence: CASRDITGETQYF. The DNA of the CDR3 is TGCGCCAGCAGAGACATTACGGGGGAGACCCAGTACTTC.

This clone was seen only a few times. This chain connects TRBV6-1 to TRBJ1-1, with 7 bases matching TRBD1. V shed 2 bases, J shed 7 bases, and the junction held 7 bases outside the gene matches. This CDR3 is built from 14 residues. The germline gives CDR1 MNHNS, CDR2 SASEGT. In DNA, the CDR3 is TGTGCCAGCAGTGAAATAGGGACAGAAGATGAAGCTTTCTTT. Translation gives CASSEIGTEDEAFF.

V and J are TRBV5-1 and TRBJ2-1; no clear D. This CDR3 is 12 amino acids long. CDR1 SGHRS and CDR2 YFSETQ come from the germline V gene. The V and J ends lost 3 bases and 10 bases respectively, with 11 bases between them. The CDR3 DNA is TGCGCCAGCAGCTCGAGTGTGGAGGAGCAGTTCTTC. Residues: CASSSSVEEQFF.

The rearrangement joins TRBV2 to TRBJ1-5, with D hard to call. Germline-derived CDR1 and CDR2 are SNHLY and FYNNEI. Trimming shortened V by 2 bases and J by 3 bases, and 11 bases separated the two germline ends. This CDR3 is 15 amino acids long. CDR3 protein: CASSEYIDINQPQHF. In DNA, the CDR3 is TGTGCCAGCAGTGAATACATTGACATCAATCAGCCCCAGCATTTT.

This clone was seen once. The gene calls are TRBV18 and TRBJ2-7; TRBD2 might be the D (5 bases). The germline CDR1 and CDR2 sequences are KGHSH and LQKENI. CDR3 length: 12 residues. The V end lost 2 bases, the J end lost 6 bases, and 8 bases lay between the germline ends. The CDR3 DNA reads as TGTGCCAGCTCACCAGCGGGCCCCGAGCAGTACTTC. Protein sequence: CASSPAGPEQYF. Using reference TRBV18 and TRBJ2-7 for the parts outside the CDR3, the full variable domain is NAGVMQNPRHLVRRRGQEARLRCSPMKGHSHVYWYRQLPEEGLKFMVYLQKENIIDESGMPKERFSAEFPKEGPSILRIQQVVRGDSAAYFCASSPAGPEQYFGPGTRLTVT.